This T cell receptor (beta chain) is from a study of graft-versus-host responses after intestinal transplantation. Study background: Every recipient had anti-thymocyte globulin induction and about three years of tacrolimus plus steroids. Findings and limits, study-wide: Declining HvG levels early post-transplant were linked to peak circulating GvH clone levels. When patients had graft-donor T cell macrochimerism, their allografts held high graft-versus-host to host-versus-graft clonal ratios. Detected in recipient marrow were GvH clones, some of which were first observed in ileum or blood.

Sequencing used immunoSEQ multiplex PCR; TCRdb keeps in-frame clones, though not all of them. The repertoire holds 85,000 to 100,000 clones, with around 93% as singletons. In regard to this clone: The antigen is unknown.

The CDR3 spans 14 residues. Per the germline V gene, CDR1 is PRHDT and CDR2 is FYEKMQ (reference sequence). V lost 2 bases and J lost 7, with 15 bases in between. The material was unstimulated CD8+ T cells sorted from spleen or lymph node cells, obtained before transplant. This chain joins TRBV13 and TRBJ2-7; D perhaps matches TRBD1 (6 bases). The TCR originated in a human donor who was the organ donor for an intestinal transplant. DNA for the CDR3: TGTGCCAGCAGCTTACAGGGGAATCGACGAGAGCAGTACTTC. Protein product: CASSLQGNRREQYF.